The rows below give T cell receptor beta chains drawn from one sample of a study of cytomegalovirus exposure and HLA in healthy donors. Profiling relied on immunoSEQ multiplex PCR, and the TCRdb table lists in-frame clones only, not all of them. The data contain a few hundred thousand clones, 80% to 90% of them seen just once; the ten biggest clones take up approximately 2%. The sequenced sample was PBMCs. These receptors were taken from a woman between 35 and 50 years old in good health and CMV-seropositive. The CDR3 runs from the conserved cysteine through the conserved F or W. Fields, in order: V gene, clone size, J gene, D gene, CDR3 DNA, CDR3 protein. A D gene is named only where the DNA matches it firmly. Rows may omit the clone size; those that give it use once, few, many or a size class.

TRBV5-1	.	TRBJ1-6	.	TGCGCCAGCAGCTTGGACAGCTCGCTTAATTCACCCCTCCACTTT	CASSLDSSLNSPLHF
TRBV5-1	.	TRBJ2-1	TRBD2	TGCGCCAGCAGCTTGGGACTAGCGGGAGGGCTTGGCAATGAGCAGTTCTTC	CASSLGLAGGLGNEQFF
TRBV10-2	.	TRBJ2-7	.	TGCGCCAGCGGACCGGGATCCCACGAGCAGTACTTC	CASGPGSHEQYF
TRBV30	.	TRBJ2-7	.	TGTGCCTGGAGCCCCCTCCGGGTGGACGAGCAGTACTTC	CAWSPLRVDEQYF
TRBV27	once	TRBJ1-1	.	TGTGCCAGCAGTTTATCGAGGTTTTCAGATCCAAGGGGGGCTTTCTTT	CASSLSRFSDPRGAFF
TRBV7-9	.	TRBJ2-7	.	TGTTCCAGCAGCGCGGAGCCCCCCACCCCCTACGAGCAGTACTTC	CSSSAEPPTPYEQYF
TRBV7-2	.	TRBJ2-1	TRBD2	TGTGCCAGCAGCCGACTAGCGGGAGGGCGAGGTGAGCAGTTCTTC	CASSRLAGGRGEQFF
TRBV6-5	once	TRBJ1-3	.	TGTGCCAGCAGTCCCCTTATGAGCTCTGGAAACACCATATATTTT	CASSPLMSSGNTIYF
TRBV6-5	.	TRBJ2-1	TRBD2	TGTGCCAGCAGTTACTCTATAAGCGGGAGCATTGAGCAGTTCTTC	CASSYSISGSIEQFF
TRBV11-2	.	TRBJ2-5	.	TGTGCCAGCAGCTTAGTTAGAGGGATCCAAGAGACCCAGTACTTC	CASSLVRGIQETQYF
TRBV4-3	.	TRBJ1-6	.	TGCGCCAGCAGCCAAGATCTGGGCAGTGGTTCACCCCTCCACTTT	CASSQDLGSGSPLHF
TRBV30	.	TRBJ1-5	.	TGTGCCTGGAGTTCCACCCAATTGGCGCCCCAGCATTTT	CAWSSTQLAPQHF
TRBV7-9	.	TRBJ2-7	TRBD1	TGTGCCAGCAGCTCAAGACCGGGACAGGATAACTCCTACGAGCAGTACTTC	CASSSRPGQDNSYEQYF
TRBV9	.	TRBJ2-7	.	TGTGCCAGCAGCCTTAACAACCACGAGCAGTACTTC	CASSLNNHEQYF
TRBV29-1	.	TRBJ2-5	.	TGCAGCGTTGAAAGAACTGGGGGCGAGACCCAGTACTTC	CSVERTGGETQYF
TRBV7-2	.	TRBJ1-2	.	TGTGCCAGCAGCTTGGGACTTCCTAACTATGGCTACACCTTC	CASSLGLPNYGYTF
TRBV15	.	TRBJ2-4	.	TGTGCCACCAGCAGAGATGGGGATAGCGACATTCAGTACTTC	CATSRDGDSDIQYF
TRBV28	.	TRBJ2-1	TRBD2	TGTGCCAGCAGTTACCGGACTAGCGGGAGGTACAATGAGCAGTTCTTC	CASSYRTSGRYNEQFF
TRBV27	.	TRBJ2-1	TRBD2	TGTGCCAGCAGTTCAGGGTCCGGGAGGTTCAATGAGCAGTTCTTC	CASSSGSGRFNEQFF
TRBV5-4	few	TRBJ1-3	.	TGTGCCAGCAGCCATCCGTCTGCAGGAGGAAACACCATATATTTT	CASSHPSAGGNTIYF
TRBV28	once	TRBJ1-2	.	TGTGCCAGCGGCTCCCCTTCCGGGGAGGATGGCTACACCTTC	CASGSPSGEDGYTF
TRBV30	.	TRBJ1-5	TRBD1	TGTGCCTGGAGCCACGGGACAGGGAATCAGCCCCAGCATTTT	CAWSHGTGNQPQHF
TRBV25-1	.	TRBJ2-1	.	TGTGCCAGCAGTGGAGATGCCATACAGCTCGCCTACAATGAGCAGTTCTTC	CASSGDAIQLAYNEQFF
TRBV5-4	.	TRBJ1-2	.	TGTGCCAGCAGCTTTGAGGCCAGCAGTCTTGGCTACACCTTC	CASSFEASSLGYTF
TRBV28	.	TRBJ1-2	.	TGTGCCAGCAGTTTAATGGGGGGATATGGCTACACCTTC	CASSLMGGYGYTF